The clone carrying this TCR beta chain was seen a single time. The target antigen is unknown. This entry comes from a study of metastatic and nonmetastatic thyroid tumors. Study observations and caveats: TCR beta diversity was reportedly significantly higher in malignant thyroid tumors than benign nodules, in blood and tumor.

In the original workflow: Differences in CDR3 between clinicopathological groups were drawn on to build a classifier intended to discriminate distant-metastatic papillary thyroid cancer patients. TCRdb called clones again from the PCR reads with MiXCR. The V and J calls and clone size come from TCRdb's table, not from the authors' own analysis. Of tens of thousands of clones in the sample, about 33% were seen once. CDR1 is SGHRS and CDR2 is YFSETQ in the germline V gene. The CDR3 length is 13 residues. V gave up 4 bases and J gave up 3 bases, with 10 bases separating them. Patients underwent thyroid surgery, and none had received any treatment before it.

The sequence derives from a female donor with papillary thyroid cancer or a benign thyroid nodule (not recorded which). Some clones in this sample may be carry-over from other donors' samples. The sequenced sample was tumor tissue. V usage is TRBV5-1 and J usage is TRBJ2-5; no clear D. CDR3 in amino acids: CASSGQSEETQYF. The CDR3 nucleotides are TGCGCCAGCAGCGGCCAGTCAGAAGAGACCCAGTACTTC. Full variable domain (missing parts from reference TRBV5-1 and TRBJ2-5): KAGVTQTPRYLIKTRGQQVTLSCSPISGHRSVSWYQQTPGQGLQFLFEYFSETQRNKGNFPGRFSGRQFSNSRSEMNVSTLELGDSALYLCASSGQSEETQYFGPGTRLLVL.